Below, 3 T cell receptor beta chains from the same sample are listed, as sequenced in a study of T cell clones after liver transplantation. Libraries were prepared by immunoSEQ multiplex PCR; TCRdb keeps only in-frame clonotypes and omits some of them. Here the sample spans around 97,000 clones, around four fifths being singletons. Source: CD4+ T cells from blood, taken around 50 months after liver transplant. All receptors come from a human patient who received a liver transplant. Some T cells may have come from the graft donor.

The V and J genes are TRBV7-2 and TRBJ2-3; 9 bases fit TRBD2. Trimming cost V 2 bases and J 7 bases; bases outside gene matches: 7. The CDR3 is 15 amino acids. Germline V gene lookup returns CDR1 SGHTA and CDR2 FQGNSA. The CDR3 reads CASSLFGLAMNTQYF. The CDR3 coding sequence is TGTGCCAGCAGCTTATTCGGACTAGCGATGAATACGCAGTATTTT.

The rearrangement joins TRBV6-1 to TRBJ2-5; 8 bases line up with TRBD1. The V segment lost 6 bases and the J segment 5 bases; nucleotides outside the gene matches: 5. CDR3 length: 13 residues. Germline CDR1 and CDR2: MNHNS and SASEGT. The DNA for the CDR3 is TGTGCCAGCAGAATGGACAGGGTGGAGACCCAGTACTTC. Translation gives CASRMDRVETQYF.

This sequence joins TRBV2 and TRBJ1-5; TRBD1 agrees at 8 bases. Germline V lookup: CDR1 SNHLY, CDR2 FYNNEI. The ends lost 6 bases at V and 4 bases at J; junction bases unmatched: 8. The CDR3 is made up of 15 amino acids. The CDR3 coding sequence is TGTGCCAGCAGACCTGACAGGGGCCGAAATCAGCCCCAGCATTTT. Its translation is CASRPDRGRNQPQHF.